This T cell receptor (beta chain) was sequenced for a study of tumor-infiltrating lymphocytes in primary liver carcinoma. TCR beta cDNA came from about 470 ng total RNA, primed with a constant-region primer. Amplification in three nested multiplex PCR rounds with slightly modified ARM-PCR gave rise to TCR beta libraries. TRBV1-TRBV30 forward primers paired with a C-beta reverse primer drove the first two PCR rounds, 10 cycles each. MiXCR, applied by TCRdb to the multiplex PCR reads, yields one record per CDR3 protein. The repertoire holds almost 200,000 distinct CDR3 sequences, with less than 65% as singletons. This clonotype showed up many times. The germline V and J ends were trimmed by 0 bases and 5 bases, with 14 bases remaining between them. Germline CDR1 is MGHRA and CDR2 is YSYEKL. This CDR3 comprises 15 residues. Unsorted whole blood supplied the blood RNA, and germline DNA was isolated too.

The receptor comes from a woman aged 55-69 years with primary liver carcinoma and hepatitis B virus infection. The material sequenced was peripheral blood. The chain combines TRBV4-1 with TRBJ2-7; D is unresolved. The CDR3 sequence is CASSQEGRLLNEQYF. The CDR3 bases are TGCGCCAGCAGCCAAGAAGGCCGGCTTTTAAACGAGCAGTACTTC.